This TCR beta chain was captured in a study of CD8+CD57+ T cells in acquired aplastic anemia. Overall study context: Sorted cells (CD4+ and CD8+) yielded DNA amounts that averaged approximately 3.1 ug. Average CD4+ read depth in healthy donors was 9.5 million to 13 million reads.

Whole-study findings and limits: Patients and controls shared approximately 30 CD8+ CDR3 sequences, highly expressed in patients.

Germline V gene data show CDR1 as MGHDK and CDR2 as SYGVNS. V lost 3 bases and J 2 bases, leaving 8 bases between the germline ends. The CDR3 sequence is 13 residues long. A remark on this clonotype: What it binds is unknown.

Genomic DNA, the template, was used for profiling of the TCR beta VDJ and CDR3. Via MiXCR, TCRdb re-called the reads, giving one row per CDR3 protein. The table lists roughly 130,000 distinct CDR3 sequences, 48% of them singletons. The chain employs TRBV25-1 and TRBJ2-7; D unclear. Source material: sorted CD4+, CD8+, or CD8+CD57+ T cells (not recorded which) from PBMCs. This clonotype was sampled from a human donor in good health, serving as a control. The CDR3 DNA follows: TGTGCCAGCAGTGATAGGCAGGCCTACGAGCAGTACTTC. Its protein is CASSDRQAYEQYF.